This TCR beta chain was found in a study of T-cell memory formation after mild COVID-19. Study results and caveats: Whereas later expanders leaned CD4+, clones contracting day 15 to 85 showed a balanced CD4/CD8 makeup. Pre-infection memory harbored some responding clones, suggesting cross-reactive memory joined.

From the 5' RACE reads, TCRdb called clonotypes with MiXCR, one entry per CDR3 protein. The repertoire holds hundreds of thousands of distinct CDR3 sequences, with 20% as singletons. Concerning this clonotype itself: Its target is not known.

The sequence came from an adult woman who had mild COVID-19 (a few samples of this study predate the infection). Cell type and time point are not known. The sequencing input was PBMCs or a T cell subset sorted from them (not recorded which).

CDR3 nucleotide sequence: TGTGCCACCAGCAGAATGCATGGGGAGCTGTTTTTT. Encoded protein: CATSRMHGELFF. The chain couples TRBV15 to TRBJ2-2; D is unresolved. The V gene lost 2 bases and the J gene lost 8 bases, with 6 bases spanning the gap. CDR1 and CDR2 (germline): LNHNV, YYDKDF (reference sequence). CDR3 size: 12 residues.